The 17 T cell receptor beta chains reported below all come from one sample, sequenced in a study of CD8 T cells in Susac syndrome. With random hexamers, roughly 0.45 to 1 ug RNA was reverse transcribed. From the immunoSEQ multiplex PCR reads, TCRdb called clonotypes with MiXCR, one entry per CDR3 protein. There are 120,000 to 150,000 distinct CDR3 sequences in the sample; 95% occur only once, and roughly 0.084% lies in the top ten. The sequencing sample was made of CD4+ T cells from PBMCs. These receptor sequences come from a human donor with Susac syndrome.

The V call is TRBV29-1, the J call TRBJ2-7; 7 nucleotides align to TRBD2. The junction had 8 bases not matched to a gene; V was cut back by 8 bases and J by 4 bases. This CDR3 spans 12 amino acids. Looked up from germline, CDR1 is SQVTM and CDR2 is ANQGSEA. CDR3 loop: CSPSGGIYEQYF. CDR3 nucleotides: TGCAGCCCCTCGGGAGGAATATACGAGCAGTACTTC.

This clonotype came up once. This sequence joins TRBV6-5 and TRBJ1-2, with D uncertain. The CDR3 runs 14 residues. The germline gives CDR1 MNHEY, CDR2 SVGAGI. Deletions cut 0 bases from V and 3 bases from J, with 8 bases between. This CDR3 reads CASSYSGIHYGYTF. The CDR3 DNA follows: TGTGCCAGCAGTTACTCAGGGATCCACTATGGCTACACCTTC.

The chain uses TRBV6-5 and TRBJ1-2; D is possibly TRBD1 (5 bases). Deletions cut 6 bases from V and 3 bases from J, with 17 bases between. CDR3 length equals 15 residues. The germline CDR1 and CDR2 sequences are MNHEY and SVGAGI. CDR3 protein: CASSPRGRSHYGYTF. The CDR3 region has the DNA TGTGCCAGCAGCCCCCGGGGGAGGTCACACTATGGCTACACCTTC.

A single count supports this clonotype. The chain couples TRBV29-1 to TRBJ2-1, with 15 bases matching TRBD2. This CDR3 contains 14 residues. V was clipped by 7 bases and J by 7 bases; unmatched bases: 5. Germline V gives CDR1 SQVTM, CDR2 ANQGSEA. DNA for the CDR3: TGCAGCGCCTGGACTAGCGGGAGGGGGAATGAGCAGTTCTTC. Its protein is CSAWTSGRGNEQFF.

The gene calls are TRBV29-1 and TRBJ1-1; D is possibly TRBD1 (5 bases). CDR1 is SQVTM and CDR2 is ANQGSEA in the germline V gene. The CDR3 covers 14 residues. V was trimmed by 5 bases and J by 2 bases, leaving 15 bases between them. CDR3: CSVRGTVGNTEAFF. CDR3 in DNA: TGCAGCGTTAGGGGAACGGTTGGAAACACTGAAGCTTTCTTT.

The chain joins TRBV6-6 to TRBJ1-5, with D perhaps TRBD1 (6 bases). In germline, CDR1 is MNHNY, CDR2 SVGAGI (reference sequence). The CDR3 length is 15 residues. V lost 6 bases and J lost 7, with 19 bases in between. CDR3 residues: CASSPNRARDQPQHF. The CDR3, as DNA: TGTGCCAGCAGCCCAAACAGGGCCCGTGACCAGCCCCAGCATTTT.

This chain links TRBV18 with TRBJ1-2, with D possibly matching TRBD1 (5 bases). The CDR3 runs to 18 residues. CDR1 is KGHSH, CDR2 LQKENI, per germline. V lost 3 bases and J 4 bases, leaving 24 bases between the germline ends. CDR3 loop: CASSPGGLWGIAGYGYTF. CDR3 in DNA: TGTGCCAGCTCACCTGGAGGTTTATGGGGGATCGCCGGCTATGGCTACACCTTC. The whole variable domain, remainder taken from reference TRBV18 and TRBJ1-2, is NAGVMQNPRHLVRRRGQEARLRCSPMKGHSHVYWYRQLPEEGLKFMVYLQKENIIDESGMPKERFSAEFPKEGPSILRIQQVVRGDSAAYFCASSPGGLWGIAGYGYTFGSGTRLTVV.

The rearrangement links TRBV19 to TRBJ1-5; D not resolved. Trimming cost V 7 bases and J 6 bases, with 19 bases left between them. Per the germline V gene, CDR1 is LNHDA and CDR2 is SQIVND (reference sequence). The CDR3 consists of 15 residues. CDR3 in amino acids: CASTPDPRRSQPQHF. The CDR3 DNA follows: TGTGCCAGTACTCCTGACCCCCGAAGGAGTCAGCCCCAGCATTTT.

CDR3 loop: CASSPRSTDIQYF. The CDR3 DNA follows: TGTGCCAGCTCACCAAGGTCGACGGACATTCAGTACTTC. This chain joins TRBV18 and TRBJ2-4; no clear D gene. Deletions cut 2 bases from V and 8 bases from J, with 10 bases between. CDR1 is KGHSH, CDR2 LQKENI, per germline. The CDR3 is made up of 13 amino acids.

The rearrangement links TRBV15 to TRBJ2-2, with TRBD1 identical over 10 bases. The CDR3 sequence is 15 residues long. V lost 4 bases to trimming and J lost 7 bases; unmatched junction nucleotides: 6. Germline CDR1 LNHNV, CDR2 YYDKDF (reference sequence). For the CDR3, the DNA is TGTGCCACCAGCACGTCGGACAGGGGGTTCGGGGAGCTGTTTTTT. Its protein is CATSTSDRGFGELFF.

V is TRBV5-1 and J is TRBJ2-1, with 10 bases lining up with TRBD1. This CDR3 has 15 residues. The germline V gene has CDR1 SGHRS and CDR2 YFSETQ. J was trimmed by 7 bases and V by 2 bases; bases with no gene match: 6. The CDR3 loop is CASSFAGQGMNEQFF. As DNA, the CDR3 is TGCGCCAGCAGCTTCGCGGGACAGGGGATGAATGAGCAGTTCTTC.

The V gene is TRBV6-5, the J gene TRBJ2-1; no clear D. Germline V lookup: CDR1 MNHEY, CDR2 SVGAGI. There are 13 residues in the CDR3. V was pared by 6 bases and J by 3 bases, with 9 bases between. The CDR3 DNA sequence: TGTGCCAGCAGCCCTGTCGGCTACAATGAGCAGTTCTTC. Translation gives CASSPVGYNEQFF.

This rearrangement joins TRBV11-2 to TRBJ2-3, with TRBD2 as a possible D gene (5 bases). Germline V gene sequence: CDR1 SGHAT, CDR2 FQNNGV. The CDR3 contains 15 residues. V lost 5 bases and J 3 bases, leaving 15 bases between the germline ends. CDR3 amino acids: CASSLSLLATDTQYF. In DNA, the CDR3 is TGTGCCAGCAGCCTCTCATTGTTAGCGACAGATACGCAGTATTTT. Combining the CDR3 with reference TRBV11-2 and TRBJ2-3 gives the whole variable domain EAGVAQSPRYKIIEKRQSVAFWCNPISGHATLYWYQQILGQGPKLLIQFQNNGVVDDSQLPKDRFSAERLKGVDSTLKIQPAKLEDSAVYLCASSLSLLATDTQYFGPGTRLTVL.

This clonotype was found a few times. This chain joins TRBV4-2 and TRBJ2-7, with TRBD2 matching 8 bases. This CDR3 is built from 13 residues. V lost 8 bases and J lost 5; bases outside the gene matches: 8. CDR1 and CDR2 from the germline V gene are LGHNA and YNFKEQ. The CDR3 is CASSPRRGDEQYF. DNA for the CDR3: TGTGCCAGCTCCCCTAGGCGGGGGGACGAGCAGTACTTC.

This clonotype was observed once. The J gene is TRBJ2-7, the V gene TRBV4-1, with D possibly called TRBD1 or TRBD2 (5 bases each). This CDR3 has 16 amino acids. CDR1 and CDR2 (germline): MGHRA, YSYEKL. Trimming left V 4 bases short and J 0 bases short, with 16 bases between. This chain's CDR3 is CASSREGTSLSYEQYF. In nucleotides, the CDR3 is TGCGCCAGCAGCCGAGAGGGGACCTCACTCTCCTACGAGCAGTACTTC.

The chain recombines TRBV7-6 with TRBJ2-2; the D is unclear. CDR1 is SGHVS, CDR2 FNYEAQ, per germline. V was clipped by 2 bases and J by 5 bases, with 9 bases between them. This CDR3 region has 14 residues. As DNA, the CDR3 is TGTGCCAGCAGCTTACTTAGCATAACCGGGGAGCTGTTTTTT. Translating it yields CASSLLSITGELFF.

V and J are TRBV11-2 and TRBJ2-7; unclear D gene. Germline V gene data show CDR1 as SGHAT and CDR2 as FQNNGV. The V and J ends lost 3 bases and 6 bases respectively, with 9 bases between them. The CDR3 consists of 12 residues. In DNA form, the CDR3 reads TGTGCCAGCAGCTTCCTACTCTCCGAGCAGTACTTC. Protein sequence: CASSFLLSEQYF.